This T cell receptor (beta chain) was recovered during a study of cytomegalovirus exposure and HLA in healthy donors. Findings and caveats of the study: Presence/absence analysis assumed near-uniform sequencing depth across donors.

In germline, CDR1 is LNHDA, CDR2 SQIVND (reference sequence). Trimming removed 3 bases at V and 0 bases at J, with 9 bases between. The CDR3 has 15 amino acids. With respect to this clone: Its target is unknown.

60 Vbeta and 13 Jbeta primers were used in PCR. Measured with immunoSEQ multiplex PCR; TCRdb has only the in-frame clones, and not every one. The data show approximately 170,000 clones, approximately 70% seen once. The sequence was collected from a man aged 18 to 30 in good health and CMV-seropositive. J is TRBJ1-5 and V is TRBV19; D is unresolved. Input material: PBMCs. The CDR3: CASSIGRYSNQPQHF. The CDR3 DNA sequence: TGTGCCAGTAGTATTGGCAGGTATAGCAATCAGCCCCAGCATTTT.